This T cell receptor (beta chain) was found in a study of blood T cell repertoires in COVID-19. Study-wide context: Samples taken during acute and convalescent COVID-19 were collected in the United States, Italy and Spain. The analysed material was cDNA or gDNA that came from T cells, B-cell-depleted T cells, or PBMCs.

This table comes from immunoSEQ multiplex PCR, and its TCRdb copy is limited to in-frame clones, with some not included. The profile covers about 670,000 clones, with 80% to 90% appearing a single time and 0.2% to 0.3% taken by the ten largest. Germline assignment: CDR1 SEHNR and CDR2 FQNEAQ (reference sequence). V lost 5 bases and J lost 3; bases outside the gene matches: 10. CDR3 size: 17 residues. This clone was counted only a few times. Sequencing was carried out using peripheral blood. This TCR was recovered from a woman aged 18-30 years with acute or convalescent COVID-19. The V gene is TRBV7-9, the J gene TRBJ2-6, with 7 bases that match TRBD1. The DNA for the CDR3 is TGTGCCAGCAGCACGCGATACAGGGGAAATGGGGCCAACGTCCTGACTTTC. Translation gives CASSTRYRGNGANVLTF.